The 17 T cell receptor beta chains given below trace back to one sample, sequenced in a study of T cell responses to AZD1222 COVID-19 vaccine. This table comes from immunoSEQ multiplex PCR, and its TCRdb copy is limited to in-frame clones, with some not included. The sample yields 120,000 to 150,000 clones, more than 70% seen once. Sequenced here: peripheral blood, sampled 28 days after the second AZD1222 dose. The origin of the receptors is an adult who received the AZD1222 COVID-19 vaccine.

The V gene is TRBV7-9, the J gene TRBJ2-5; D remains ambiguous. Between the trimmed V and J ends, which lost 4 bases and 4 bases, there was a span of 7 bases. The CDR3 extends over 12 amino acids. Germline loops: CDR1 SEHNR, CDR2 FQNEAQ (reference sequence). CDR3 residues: CASSSSGETQYF. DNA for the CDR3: TGTGCCAGCAGCTCCTCGGGAGAGACCCAGTACTTC.

CDR3 nucleotides: TGTGCCAGCAGCCCAATGGAGGCGGGACCCACGGATACGCAGTATTTT. It specifies CASSPMEAGPTDTQYF. The V gene is TRBV3-1 (or the pseudogene TRBV3-2), the J gene TRBJ2-3, with D tentatively TRBD2 (6 bases). The ends were cut back, 4 bases at V and 6 bases at J, with 20 bases in the middle. The CDR3 sequence is 16 residues long. The germline gives CDR1 LGHDT, CDR2 YNNKEL (reference sequence).

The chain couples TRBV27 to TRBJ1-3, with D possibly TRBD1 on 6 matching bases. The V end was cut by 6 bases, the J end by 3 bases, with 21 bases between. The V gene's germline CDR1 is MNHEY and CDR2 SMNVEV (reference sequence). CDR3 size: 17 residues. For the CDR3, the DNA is TGTGCCAGCAGCCCATGGACCGGGGGCCCTGGTGGAAACACCATATATTTT. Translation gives CASSPWTGGPGGNTIYF.

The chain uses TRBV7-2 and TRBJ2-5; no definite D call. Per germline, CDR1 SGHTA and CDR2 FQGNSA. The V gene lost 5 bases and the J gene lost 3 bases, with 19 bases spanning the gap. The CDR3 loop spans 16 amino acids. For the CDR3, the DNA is TGTGCCAGCAGCCACCCCCCCCCGCAGGTGAAAGAGACCCAGTACTTC. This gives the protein CASSHPPPQVKETQYF.

The CDR3 DNA reads TGTGCCAGCAGTTTAACAGGGGTACTGTTTTTT. Translation: CASSLTGVLFF. This sequence joins TRBV6-2 or TRBV6-3 and TRBJ2-2; 7 bases align to TRBD1. There are 11 residues in the CDR3. The J segment lost 14 bases and the V segment lost 4 bases, leaving 4 bases of the junction unmatched. Germline-derived CDR1 and CDR2 are MNHEY and SVGEGT.

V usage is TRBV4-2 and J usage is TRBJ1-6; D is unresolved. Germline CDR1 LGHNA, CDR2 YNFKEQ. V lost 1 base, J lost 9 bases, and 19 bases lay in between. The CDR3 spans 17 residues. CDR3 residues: CASSQGVGFEMPSPLHF. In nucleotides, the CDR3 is TGTGCCAGCAGCCAAGGGGTAGGGTTTGAGATGCCTTCACCCCTCCACTTT.

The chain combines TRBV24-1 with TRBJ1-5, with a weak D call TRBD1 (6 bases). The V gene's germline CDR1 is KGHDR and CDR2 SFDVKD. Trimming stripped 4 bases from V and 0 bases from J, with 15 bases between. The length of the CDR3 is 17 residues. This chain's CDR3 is CATSETGTPYSNQPQHF. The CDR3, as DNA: TGTGCCACCAGTGAGACCGGGACACCATATAGCAATCAGCCCCAGCATTTT.

Here the CDR3 DNA reads TGTGCCAGCAGCTTAGCAGAGGACACTGAAGCTTTCTTT. This sequence encodes CASSLAEDTEAFF. The genes are TRBV11-3 and TRBJ1-1; D gene unclear. The CDR3 is 13 residues long. CDR1 is SGHNT, CDR2 YENEEA, per germline. Trimming left V 1 base short and J 3 bases short, with 6 bases between.

CDR3: CASSVGDGQPQHF. The CDR3 DNA sequence: TGTGCCAGCAGCGTAGGGGATGGTCAGCCCCAGCATTTT. This sequence joins TRBV9 and TRBJ1-5, with D unresolved. Trimming left V 0 bases short and J 6 bases short, with 7 bases between. The germline gives CDR1 SGDLS, CDR2 YYNGEE. This CDR3 contains 13 residues.

In DNA, the CDR3 is TGCGCCAGCAGCTTGGCCAGGGGACAGGGGGCCTCCTACGAGCAGTACTTC. Translated, it gives CASSLARGQGASYEQYF. The chain has TRBV5-1 and TRBJ2-7; 12 bases fit TRBD1. Per the germline V gene, CDR1 is SGHRS and CDR2 is YFSETQ. J lost 0 bases, V lost 0 bases, and 4 bases had no gene match. The CDR3 runs 17 residues.

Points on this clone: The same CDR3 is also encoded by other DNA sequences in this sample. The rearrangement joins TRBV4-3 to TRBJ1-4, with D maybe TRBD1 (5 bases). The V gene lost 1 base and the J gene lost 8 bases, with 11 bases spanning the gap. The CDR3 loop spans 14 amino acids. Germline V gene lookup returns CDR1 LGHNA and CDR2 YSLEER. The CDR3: CASSQGQGGEKLFF. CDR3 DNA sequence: TGCGCCAGCAGCCAAGGGCAGGGTGGGGAAAAACTGTTTTTT.

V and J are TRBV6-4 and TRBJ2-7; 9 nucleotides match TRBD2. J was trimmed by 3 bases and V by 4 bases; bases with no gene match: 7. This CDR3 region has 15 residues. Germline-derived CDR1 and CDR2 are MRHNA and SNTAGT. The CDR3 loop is CASSVFSGGNYEQYF. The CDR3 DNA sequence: TGTGCCAGCAGTGTCTTCAGCGGGGGGAACTACGAGCAGTACTTC.

The CDR3 reads CSVEGTSAWNEQFF. CDR3 bases: TGCAGCGTTGAAGGGACTAGCGCCTGGAATGAGCAGTTCTTC. The chain recombines TRBV29-1 with TRBJ2-1; TRBD2 matches 9 bases. This CDR3 has 14 residues. Germline V gives CDR1 SQVTM, CDR2 ANQGSEA. The ends lost 1 base at V and 7 bases at J; junction bases unmatched: 5.

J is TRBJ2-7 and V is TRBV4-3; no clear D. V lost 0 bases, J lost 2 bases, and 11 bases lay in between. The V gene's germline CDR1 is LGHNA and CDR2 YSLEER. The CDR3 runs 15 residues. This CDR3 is CASSQDPSPTYEQYF. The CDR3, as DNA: TGCGCCAGCAGCCAAGATCCCAGCCCTACCTACGAGCAGTACTTC.

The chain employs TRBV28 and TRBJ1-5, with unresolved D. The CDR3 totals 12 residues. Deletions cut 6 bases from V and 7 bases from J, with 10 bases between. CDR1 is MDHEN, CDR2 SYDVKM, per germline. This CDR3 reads CASRPTFQPQHF. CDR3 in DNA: TGTGCCAGCAGGCCAACTTTCCAGCCCCAGCATTTT.

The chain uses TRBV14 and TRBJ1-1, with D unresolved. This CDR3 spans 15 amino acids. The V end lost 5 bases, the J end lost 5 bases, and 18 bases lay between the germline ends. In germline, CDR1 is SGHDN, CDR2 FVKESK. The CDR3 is CASSRLGSLGTEAFF. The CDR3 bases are TGTGCCAGCAGCAGATTAGGATCTTTGGGGACTGAAGCTTTCTTT.

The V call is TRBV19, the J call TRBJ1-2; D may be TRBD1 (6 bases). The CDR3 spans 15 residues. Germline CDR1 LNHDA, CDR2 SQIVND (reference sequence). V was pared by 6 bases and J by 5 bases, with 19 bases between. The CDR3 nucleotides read TGTGCCAGTAGCAAATACAGGGAGAGCGCATATGGCTACACCTTC. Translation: CASSKYRESAYGYTF. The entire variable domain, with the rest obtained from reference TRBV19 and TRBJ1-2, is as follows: DGGITQSPKYLFRKEGQNVTLSCEQNLNHDAMYWYRQDPGQGLRLIYYSQIVNDFQKGDIAEGYSVSREKKESFPLTVTSAQKNPTAFYLCASSKYRESAYGYTFGSGTRLTVV.